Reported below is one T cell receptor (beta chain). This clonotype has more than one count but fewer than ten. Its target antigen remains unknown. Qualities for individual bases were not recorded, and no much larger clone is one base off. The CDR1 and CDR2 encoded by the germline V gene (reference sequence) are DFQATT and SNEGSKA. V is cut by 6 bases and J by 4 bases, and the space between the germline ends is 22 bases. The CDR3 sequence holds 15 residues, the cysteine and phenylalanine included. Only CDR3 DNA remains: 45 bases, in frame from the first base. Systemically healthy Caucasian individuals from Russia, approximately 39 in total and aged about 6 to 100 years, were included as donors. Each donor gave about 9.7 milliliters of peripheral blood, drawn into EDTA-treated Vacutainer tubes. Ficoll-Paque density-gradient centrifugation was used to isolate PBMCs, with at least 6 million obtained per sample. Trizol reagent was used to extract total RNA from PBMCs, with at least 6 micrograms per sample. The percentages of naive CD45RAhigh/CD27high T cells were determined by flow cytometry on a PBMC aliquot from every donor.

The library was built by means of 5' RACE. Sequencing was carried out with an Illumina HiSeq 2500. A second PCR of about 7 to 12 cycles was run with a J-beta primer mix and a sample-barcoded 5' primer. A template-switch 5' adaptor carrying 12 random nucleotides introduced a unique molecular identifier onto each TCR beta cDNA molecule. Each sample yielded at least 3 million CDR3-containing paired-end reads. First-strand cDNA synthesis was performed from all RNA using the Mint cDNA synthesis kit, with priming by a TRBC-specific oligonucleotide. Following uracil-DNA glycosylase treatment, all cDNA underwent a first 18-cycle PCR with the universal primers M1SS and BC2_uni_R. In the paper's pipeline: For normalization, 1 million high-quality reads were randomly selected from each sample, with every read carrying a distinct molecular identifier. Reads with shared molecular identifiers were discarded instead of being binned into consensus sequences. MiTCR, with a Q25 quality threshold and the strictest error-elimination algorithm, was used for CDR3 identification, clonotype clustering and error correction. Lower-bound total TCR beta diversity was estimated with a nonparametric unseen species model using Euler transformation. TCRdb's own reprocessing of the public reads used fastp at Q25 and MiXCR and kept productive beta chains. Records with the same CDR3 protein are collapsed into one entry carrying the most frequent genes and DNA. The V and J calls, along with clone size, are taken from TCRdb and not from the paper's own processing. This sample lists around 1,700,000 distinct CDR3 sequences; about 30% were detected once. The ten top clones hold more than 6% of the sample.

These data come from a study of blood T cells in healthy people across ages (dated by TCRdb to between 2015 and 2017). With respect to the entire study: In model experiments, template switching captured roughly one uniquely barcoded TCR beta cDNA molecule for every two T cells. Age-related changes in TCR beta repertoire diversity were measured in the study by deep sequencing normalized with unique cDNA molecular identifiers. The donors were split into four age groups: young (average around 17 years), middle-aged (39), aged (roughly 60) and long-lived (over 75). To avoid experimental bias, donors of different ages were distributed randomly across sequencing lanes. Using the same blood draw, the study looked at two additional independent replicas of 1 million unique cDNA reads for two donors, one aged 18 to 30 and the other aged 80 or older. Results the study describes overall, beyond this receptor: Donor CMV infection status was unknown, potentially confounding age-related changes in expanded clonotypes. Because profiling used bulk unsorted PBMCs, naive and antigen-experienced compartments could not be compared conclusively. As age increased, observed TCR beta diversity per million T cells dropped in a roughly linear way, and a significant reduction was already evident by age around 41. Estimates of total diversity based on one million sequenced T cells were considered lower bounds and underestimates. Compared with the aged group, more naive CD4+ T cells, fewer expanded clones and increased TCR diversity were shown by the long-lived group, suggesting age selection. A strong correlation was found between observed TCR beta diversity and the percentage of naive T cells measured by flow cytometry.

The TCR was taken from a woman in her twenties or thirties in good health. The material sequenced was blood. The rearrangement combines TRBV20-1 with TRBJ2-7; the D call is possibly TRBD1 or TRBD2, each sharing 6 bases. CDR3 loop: CSAQGTGREGYEQYF. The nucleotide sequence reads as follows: TGCAGTGCCCAGGGGACTGGGAGAGAGGGGTACGAGCAGTACTTC.